A selection of T cell receptor beta chains follows, all from one sample in a study of CD8 T cells in Susac syndrome. TCRdb used MiXCR to reprocess the immunoSEQ multiplex PCR reads, holding one entry per CDR3 protein. The sample contains 150,000 to 200,000 distinct CDR3 sequences, 90% to 95% of which appear only once. Input material: CD4+ T cells from PBMCs. Receptor source: a human donor with Susac syndrome. The CDR3 runs from the conserved cysteine through the conserved F or W. The D gene is left open where the match is weak. Part of the rows lack a size; the others show once, few, many or a class for expanded clones.

clone_size	v_call	d_call	j_call	cdr3_nt	cdr3_aa
-	TRBV5-4	-	TRBJ1-2	TGTGCCAGCAGCGCGGACAGCCAACCCTATGGCTACACCTTC	CASSADSQPYGYTF
-	TRBV20-1	TRBD1	TRBJ1-1	TGCAGTGCTAGCAGGGGGCTCGGCACTGAAGCTTTCTTT	CSASRGLGTEAFF
-	TRBV10-3	-	TRBJ2-1	TGTGCCATCAGTGGAGCAAGAGAGCAGTTCTTC	CAISGAREQFF
-	TRBV29-1	-	TRBJ2-5	TGCAGCGTTGAAGTGGTAGGACAAGAGACCCAGTACTTC	CSVEVVGQETQYF
once	TRBV9	TRBD1	TRBJ2-1	TGTGCCAGCAGCGTAGCTGTCGGACAGGCCTACAATGAGCAGTTCTTC	CASSVAVGQAYNEQFF
-	TRBV7-3	-	TRBJ1-1	TGTGCCAGCAGTTTAGACAGGTCTGAAGCTTTCTTT	CASSLDRSEAFF
-	TRBV7-3	-	TRBJ2-2	TGTGCCAGCAGCGCGCGGGGGCGGTGGAACACCGGGGAGCTGTTTTTT	CASSARGRWNTGELFF
-	TRBV13	TRBD1	TRBJ2-5	TGTGCCAGCAGCTACCGACAGGGTCAAGAGACCCAGTACTTC	CASSYRQGQETQYF
-	TRBV20-1	-	TRBJ2-7	TGCAGTGCTAGAGGAGTGCTTGGAGACAGCTCCTACGAGCAGTACTTC	CSARGVLGDSSYEQYF
-	TRBV6-1	-	TRBJ2-3	TGTGCCAGCAGCCGAGGGACGGGGACAACGCAGTATTTT	CASSRGTGTTQYF
-	TRBV27	TRBD2	TRBJ2-7	TGTGCCAGCAGTCAGGACAGGACGATTAGCGGGAGGTCCTACGAGCAGTACTTC	CASSQDRTISGRSYEQYF
few	TRBV5-8	-	TRBJ2-7	TGTGCCAGCAGCGCGCCCCCCTCCGAGCAGTACTTC	CASSAPPSEQYF
-	TRBV16	TRBD1	TRBJ2-1	TGTGCCAGCAGCCGCCGACAGGGGGCTGCCAATGAGCAGTTCTTC	CASSRRQGAANEQFF
-	TRBV7-9	TRBD1	TRBJ1-2	TGTGCCAGCAGCACAGGGGGGACTAACTATGGCTACACCTTC	CASSTGGTNYGYTF
-	TRBV27	TRBD1	TRBJ2-6	TGTGCCAGCAGTTCAGACGGGACAGGGGAAAGGAAACTCTCTGGGGCCAACGTCCTGACTTTC	CASSSDGTGERKLSGANVLTF
-	TRBV24-1	TRBD1	TRBJ2-7	TGTGCCACCAGTGATCCCCCGACCGGGACAGGGTTGAGCGAGCAGTACTTC	CATSDPPTGTGLSEQYF
once	TRBV29-1	TRBD2	TRBJ2-3	TGCAGCGTTGACAAAGCGGGAGGGACAGATACGCAGTATTTT	CSVDKAGGTDTQYF
-	TRBV20-1	TRBD2	TRBJ2-1	TGCAGTGCTAGCAGCGGGAGCGTCGATGAGCAGTTCTTC	CSASSGSVDEQFF
-	TRBV20-1	-	TRBJ1-2	TGCAGTGCTAGCGGGGCCGACGCTAACTATGGCTACACCTTC	CSASGADANYGYTF
-	TRBV3-1	TRBD2	TRBJ2-7	TGTGCCAGCAGCCACTGGAGCGGGGGTTCGACCTACGAGCAGTACTTC	CASSHWSGGSTYEQYF
-	TRBV7-3	-	TRBJ2-6	TGTGCCAGCAGCACCTCTGGGGCCAACGTCCTGACTTTC	CASSTSGANVLTF
once	TRBV29-1	-	TRBJ2-2	TGCAGCGTAGAATCTCAAGGGACCGGGGAGCTGTTTTTT	CSVESQGTGELFF
-	TRBV10-3	TRBD1	TRBJ1-5	TGTGCCATCAGTGAGTCGGGGGGTGGACAGGGAACTCAGCCCCAGCATTTT	CAISESGGGQGTQPQHF
-	TRBV2	-	TRBJ1-1	TGTGCCAGTCTCTTCGTGGGGAACCCTGAAGCTTTCTTT	CASLFVGNPEAFF
-	TRBV12-3/TRBV12-4	TRBD1	TRBJ2-2	TGTGCCAGCAGTCTGGGACAGGGGGCGTCGAACACCGGGGAGCTGTTTTTT	CASSLGQGASNTGELFF
few	TRBV5-1	TRBD2	TRBJ2-5	TGCGCCAGCAGCTTAGCGGGAGATCAAGAGACCCAGTACTTC	CASSLAGDQETQYF
-	TRBV28	-	TRBJ2-4	TGTGCCAGCAGTTCCTACTTACAGGGAAGAGCCAAAAACATTCAGTACTTC	CASSSYLQGRAKNIQYF
-	TRBV3-1	TRBD2	TRBJ2-4	TGTGCCAGCACTGGTAGCGGGGGGCCAGTAAACATTCAGTACTTC	CASTGSGGPVNIQYF
-	TRBV4-1	TRBD1	TRBJ2-7	TGCGCCAGCAGCCGGGGGAGACAGGGGCCCTACGAGCAGTACTTC	CASSRGRQGPYEQYF
-	TRBV7-2	-	TRBJ2-5	TGTGCCAGCAGCTTAGGAACAGGCCCCCAAGAGACCCAGTACTTC	CASSLGTGPQETQYF
-	TRBV2	-	TRBJ1-5	TGTGCCAGCAGTGCGGGCCTGTCCTGGAATCAGCCCCAGCATTTT	CASSAGLSWNQPQHF